This entry describes one T cell receptor beta chain. Its cognate antigen is unknown. This entry comes from a study of cytomegalovirus exposure and HLA in healthy donors. Study in general: About four fifths of 350 to 400 genotyped donors fell in the Caucasian-associated ancestry cluster. Regarding the study as a whole: For cytomegalovirus status, the classifier reportedly gave diagnoses with high specificity and sensitivity. In a later analysis, TCR beta V- and J-gene trimming showed a link to a missense DCLRE1C variant. Rarity held for most TCR sequences, but there were some public TCRs that occurred in many donors.

The PCR used 60 Vbeta and 13 Jbeta primers. Assay: immunoSEQ multiplex PCR; the TCRdb copy retains only in-frame clones and omits some. The sample contains 95,000 to 100,000 clones, around three quarters of which appear only once. This CDR3 contains 14 residues. Germline assignment: CDR1 MGHDK and CDR2 SYGVNS. Between the trimmed V and J ends, which lost 3 bases and 1 base, there was a span of 10 bases. The chain recombines TRBV25-1 with TRBJ2-7; D uncertain. The sequenced material came from PBMCs. This clonotype originated in a man between 40 and 49 years old in good health and CMV-seronegative. The CDR3 region has the DNA TGTGCCAGCAGTGACCCCGGGTCTTCCTACGAGCAGTACTTC. It encodes CASSDPGSSYEQYF.